This is a list of T cell receptor beta chains from one sample in a study of blood T cells in healthy people across ages. TCRdb re-analysed the 5' RACE reads in MiXCR, keeping a single row per CDR3 protein. The sample has 380,000 or so distinct CDR3 sequences; roughly half are singletons. The source material was blood. These receptors all stem from a man aged 55 to 69 in good health. Each CDR3 is given with its conserved first and last residue. The D gene is left open where the match is weak. The size field is filled for only some rows; it gives once, few, many or a size class.

clone size | D gene | J gene | CDR3 length | V gene | CDR3 protein | CDR3 DNA
few | - | TRBJ1-1 | 14 | TRBV4-1 | CASSQDGRGDEAFF | TGCGCCAGCAGCCAAGATGGCAGGGGAGATGAAGCTTTCTTT
- | TRBD1 | TRBJ2-3 | 16 | TRBV15 | CATSRDVCGRGDTQYF | TGTGCCACCAGCAGAGATGTGTGTGGCAGGGGGGATACGCAGTATTTT
- | - | TRBJ2-7 | 12 | TRBV15 | CATSRDLGEQYF | TGTGCCACCAGCAGAGATTTGGGCGAGCAGTACTTC
- | - | TRBJ1-6 | 13 | TRBV28 | CASSAWSNSPLHF | TGTGCCAGCAGTGCCTGGTCCAATTCACCCCTCCACTTT
many | TRBD1 | TRBJ2-7 | 16 | TRBV4-1 | CASSHADRVDAYEQYF | TGCGCCAGCAGCCATGCCGACAGGGTTGATGCCTACGAGCAGTACTTC
- | - | TRBJ1-2 | 13 | TRBV28 | CASNRLGAGGYTF | TGTGCCAGCAACCGTTTGGGGGCCGGTGGCTACACCTTC
- | - | TRBJ2-1 | 13 | TRBV6-2/TRBV6-3 | CASSYGLWDEQFF | TGTGCCAGCAGTTACGGACTTTGGGATGAGCAGTTCTTC
- | - | TRBJ1-2 | 14 | TRBV6-5 | CANSPLLRGGGYTF | TGTGCCAACAGTCCCCTCCTAAGGGGTGGTGGCTACACCTTC
- | TRBD1 | TRBJ2-1 | 15 | TRBV12-3/TRBV12-4 | CASRQTGTGGNEQFF | TGTGCCAGCAGACAAACCGGGACAGGGGGCAATGAGCAGTTCTTC
- | - | TRBJ2-1 | 16 | TRBV11-2 | CASSLDRGARGTEQFF | TGTGCCAGCAGCTTAGACCGGGGGGCCAGAGGAACTGAGCAGTTCTTC
- | - | TRBJ2-3 | 14 | TRBV29-1 | CSVKKRKRTDTQYF | TGCAGCGTCAAAAAGCGGAAGCGCACGGATACGCAGTATTTT
few | - | TRBJ2-5 | 13 | TRBV2 | CASSPDGQETQYF | TGTGCCAGCAGCCCCGACGGACAAGAGACCCAGTACTTC